This TCR beta chain was sequenced during a study of blood T cells in healthy people across ages. The individuals who served as donors were healthy Caucasians living in Russia, aged about 6 to 90. No fewer than 7 million PBMCs went into each sample. The authors ran a second PCR of roughly 6 to 12 cycles using a sample-barcoded 5' primer and a J-beta primer mix. Paired-end reads containing CDR3 totaled no fewer than 2.5 million for each sample. TCRdb fed the 5' RACE reads into MiXCR, producing one record per CDR3 protein. The table shows hundreds of thousands of distinct CDR3 sequences, with roughly three fifths occurring only once. A note on this clonotype: Its antigen is unidentified.

The study's findings and limits: In these data, TCR beta diversity tracked strongly with naive T cell percentage.

CDR1 MNHNY and CDR2 SVGAGI come from the germline V gene (reference sequence). The CDR3 is 13 amino acids. The sample consisted of blood. The clonotype was recovered from a man in his forties in good health. This chain joins TRBV6-6 and TRBJ2-7, with a tentative D call TRBD2 (6 bases). The DNA end is a closer match to TRBJ2-5, so the J assignment may be wrong. The chain's CDR3 is CASSYYRGGTQYF. CDR3 in DNA: TGTGCCAGCAGTTATTATAGGGGAGGGACCCAGTACTTC.